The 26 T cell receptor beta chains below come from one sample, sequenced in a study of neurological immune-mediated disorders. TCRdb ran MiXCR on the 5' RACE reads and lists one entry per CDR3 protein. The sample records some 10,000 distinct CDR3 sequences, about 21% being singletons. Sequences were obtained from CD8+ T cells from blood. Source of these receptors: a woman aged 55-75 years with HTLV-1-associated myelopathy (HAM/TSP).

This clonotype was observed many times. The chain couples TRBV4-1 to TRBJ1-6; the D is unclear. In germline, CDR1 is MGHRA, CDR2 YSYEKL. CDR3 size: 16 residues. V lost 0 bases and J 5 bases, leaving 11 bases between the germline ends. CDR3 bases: TGCGCCAGCAGCCAAGATTCACGGACCAATAATTCACCCCTCCACTTT. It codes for CASSQDSRTNNSPLHF.

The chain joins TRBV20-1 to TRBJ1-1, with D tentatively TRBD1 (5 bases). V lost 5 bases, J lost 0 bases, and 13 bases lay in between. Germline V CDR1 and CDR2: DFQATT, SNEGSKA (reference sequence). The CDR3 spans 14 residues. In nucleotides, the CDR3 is TGCAGTGCTGGCCTCGGGGGGTTGAACACTGAAGCTTTCTTT. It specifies CSAGLGGLNTEAFF.

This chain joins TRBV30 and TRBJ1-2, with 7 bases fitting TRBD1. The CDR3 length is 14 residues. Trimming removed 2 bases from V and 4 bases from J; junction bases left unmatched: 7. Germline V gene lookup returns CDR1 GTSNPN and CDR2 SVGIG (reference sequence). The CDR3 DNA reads TGTGCCTGGAGTCCCACAGGGGCCGGCTATGGCTACACCTTC. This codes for CAWSPTGAGYGYTF.

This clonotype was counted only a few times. CDR3 DNA sequence: TGCAGCGTTGCCGGGGGTGAGGCCGGGGAGCTGTTTTTT. Translation: CSVAGGEAGELFF. V usage is TRBV29-1 and J usage is TRBJ2-2; possibly TRBD2 for D (6 bases). The CDR3 loop spans 13 amino acids. Germline CDR1 reads SQVTM; CDR2 reads ANQGSEA. Deletions cut 4 bases from V and 6 bases from J, with 12 bases between.

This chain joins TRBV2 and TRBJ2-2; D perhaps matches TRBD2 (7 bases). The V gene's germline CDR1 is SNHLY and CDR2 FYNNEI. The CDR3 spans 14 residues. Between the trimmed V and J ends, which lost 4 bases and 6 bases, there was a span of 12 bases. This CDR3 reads CASSGEGEAGELFF. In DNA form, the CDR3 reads TGTGCCAGCAGTGGGGAGGGGGAGGCCGGGGAGCTGTTTTTT.

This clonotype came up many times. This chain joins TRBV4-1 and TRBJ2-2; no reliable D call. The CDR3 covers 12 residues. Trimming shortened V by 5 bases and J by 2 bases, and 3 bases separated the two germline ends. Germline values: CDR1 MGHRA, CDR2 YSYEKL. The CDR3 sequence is CASSGNTGELFF. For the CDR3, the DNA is TGCGCCAGCAGCGGAAACACCGGGGAGCTGTTTTTT.

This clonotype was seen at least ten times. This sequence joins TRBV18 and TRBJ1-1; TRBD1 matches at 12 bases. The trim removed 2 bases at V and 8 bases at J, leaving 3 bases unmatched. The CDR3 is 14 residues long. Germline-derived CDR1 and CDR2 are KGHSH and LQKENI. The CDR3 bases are TGTGCCAGCTCACCAGGGACAGGGGGCCCCGAAGCTTTCTTT. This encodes CASSPGTGGPEAFF.

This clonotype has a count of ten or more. The chain's CDR3 is CASSSRDWGWGEKLFF. In DNA form, the CDR3 reads TGTGCCAGCAGTTCCCGGGATTGGGGGTGGGGTGAAAAACTGTTTTTT. This chain uses TRBV12-3 or TRBV12-4 with TRBJ1-4; weak D call: TRBD1 (5 bases). Trimming left V 4 bases short and J 7 bases short, with 19 bases between. This CDR3 has 16 residues.

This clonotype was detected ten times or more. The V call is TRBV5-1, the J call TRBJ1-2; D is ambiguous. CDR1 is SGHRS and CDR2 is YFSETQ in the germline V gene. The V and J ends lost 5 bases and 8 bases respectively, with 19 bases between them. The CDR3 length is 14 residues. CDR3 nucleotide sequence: TGCGCCAGCAGTCGGGCAGATCCAATTCTGGGCTACACCTTC. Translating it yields CASSRADPILGYTF.

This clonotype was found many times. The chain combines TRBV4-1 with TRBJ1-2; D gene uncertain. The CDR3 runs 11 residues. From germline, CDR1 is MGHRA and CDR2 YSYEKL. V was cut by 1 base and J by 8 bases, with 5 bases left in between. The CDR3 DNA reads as TGCGCCAGCAGCCAAGGTCTAGGCTACACCTTC. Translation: CASSQGLGYTF.

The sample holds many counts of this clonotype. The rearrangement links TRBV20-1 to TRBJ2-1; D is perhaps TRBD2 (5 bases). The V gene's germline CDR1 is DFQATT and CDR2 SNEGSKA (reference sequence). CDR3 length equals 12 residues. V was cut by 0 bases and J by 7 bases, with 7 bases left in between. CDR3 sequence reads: CSAREWENEQFF. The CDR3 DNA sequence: TGCAGTGCTAGAGAATGGGAGAATGAGCAGTTCTTC.

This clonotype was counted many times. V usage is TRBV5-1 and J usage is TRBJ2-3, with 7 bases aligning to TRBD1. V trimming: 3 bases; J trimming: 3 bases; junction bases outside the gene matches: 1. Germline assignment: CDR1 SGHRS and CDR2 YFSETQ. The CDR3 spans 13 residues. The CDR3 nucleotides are TGCGCCAGCAGCTGGGACAGAACAGATACGCAGTATTTT. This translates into CASSWDRTDTQYF.

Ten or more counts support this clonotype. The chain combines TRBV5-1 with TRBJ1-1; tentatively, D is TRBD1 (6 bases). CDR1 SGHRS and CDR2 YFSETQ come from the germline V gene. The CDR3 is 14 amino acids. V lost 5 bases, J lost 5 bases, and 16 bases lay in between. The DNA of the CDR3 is TGCGCCAGCAGAGGTGCAGGGGCAGGGACTGAAGCTTTCTTT. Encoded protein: CASRGAGAGTEAFF. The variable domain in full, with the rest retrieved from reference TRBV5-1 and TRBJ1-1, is KAGVTQTPRYLIKTRGQQVTLSCSPISGHRSVSWYQQTPGQGLQFLFEYFSETQRNKGNFPGRFSGRQFSNSRSEMNVSTLELGDSALYLCASRGAGAGTEAFFGQGTRLTVV.

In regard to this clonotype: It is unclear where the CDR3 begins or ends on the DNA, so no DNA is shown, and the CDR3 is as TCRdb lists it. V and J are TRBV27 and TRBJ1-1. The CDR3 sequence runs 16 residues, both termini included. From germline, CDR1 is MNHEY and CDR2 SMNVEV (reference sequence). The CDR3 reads CACSARSGRRDTEAFF.

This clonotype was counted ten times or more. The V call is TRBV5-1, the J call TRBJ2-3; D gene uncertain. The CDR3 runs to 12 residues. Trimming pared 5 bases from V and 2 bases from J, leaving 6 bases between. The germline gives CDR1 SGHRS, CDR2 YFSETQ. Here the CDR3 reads CASRIVTDTQYF. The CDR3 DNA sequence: TGCGCCAGCAGAATCGTCACAGATACGCAGTATTTT.

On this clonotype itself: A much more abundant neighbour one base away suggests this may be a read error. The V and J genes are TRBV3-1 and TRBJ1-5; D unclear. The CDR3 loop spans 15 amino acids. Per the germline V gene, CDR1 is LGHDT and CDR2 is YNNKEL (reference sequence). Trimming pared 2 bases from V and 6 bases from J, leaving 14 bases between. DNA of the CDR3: TGTGCCAGCAGCCAAAACGTGGGGTTCAGTCAGCCCCAGCATTTT. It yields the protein CASSQNVGFSQPQHF.

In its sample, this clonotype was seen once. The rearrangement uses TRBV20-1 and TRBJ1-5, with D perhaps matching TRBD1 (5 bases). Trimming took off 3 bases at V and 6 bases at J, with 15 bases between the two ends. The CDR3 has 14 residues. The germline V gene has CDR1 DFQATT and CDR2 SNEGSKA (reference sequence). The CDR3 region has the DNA TGCAGTGCTAGTCCCGGGACCTCAAGTCAGCCCCAGCATTTT. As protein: CSASPGTSSQPQHF.

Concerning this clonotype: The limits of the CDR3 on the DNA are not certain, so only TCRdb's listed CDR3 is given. This chain's CDR3 is CSARRHEYNEQFFGPGVRLFGYTF. The gene calls are TRBV20-1 and TRBJ1-2; the D segment call TRBD1 is taken from the table without a DNA check. The CDR3 spans 24 residues, counting both ends. CDR1 is DFQATT and CDR2 is SNEGSKA in the germline V gene (reference sequence).

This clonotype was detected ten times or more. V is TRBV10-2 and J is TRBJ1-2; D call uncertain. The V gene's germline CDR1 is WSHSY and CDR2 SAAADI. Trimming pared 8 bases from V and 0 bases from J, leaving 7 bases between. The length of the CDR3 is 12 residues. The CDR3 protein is CASSPSNYGYTF. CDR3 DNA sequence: TGCGCCAGCTCTCCTTCTAACTATGGCTACACCTTC.

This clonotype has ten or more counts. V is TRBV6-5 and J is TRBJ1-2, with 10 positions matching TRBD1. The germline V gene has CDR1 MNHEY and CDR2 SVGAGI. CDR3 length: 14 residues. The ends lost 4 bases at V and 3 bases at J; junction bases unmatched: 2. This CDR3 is CASSFGQGDYGYTF. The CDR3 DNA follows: TGTGCCAGCAGTTTTGGACAGGGGGACTATGGCTACACCTTC.

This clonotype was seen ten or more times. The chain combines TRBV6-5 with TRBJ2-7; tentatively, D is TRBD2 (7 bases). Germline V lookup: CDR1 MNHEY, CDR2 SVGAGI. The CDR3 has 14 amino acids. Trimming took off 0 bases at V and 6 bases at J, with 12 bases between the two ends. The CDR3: CASSYSPGGGEQYF. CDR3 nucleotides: TGTGCCAGCAGTTACTCGCCGGGGGGCGGCGAGCAGTACTTC.

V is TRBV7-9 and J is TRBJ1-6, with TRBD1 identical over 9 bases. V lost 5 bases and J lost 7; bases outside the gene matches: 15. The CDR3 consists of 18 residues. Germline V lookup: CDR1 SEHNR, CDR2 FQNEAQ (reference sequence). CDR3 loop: CASSLSPTGTGTNSPLHF. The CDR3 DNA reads TGTGCCAGCAGCCTATCGCCCACCGGGACAGGGACGAATTCACCCCTCCACTTT.

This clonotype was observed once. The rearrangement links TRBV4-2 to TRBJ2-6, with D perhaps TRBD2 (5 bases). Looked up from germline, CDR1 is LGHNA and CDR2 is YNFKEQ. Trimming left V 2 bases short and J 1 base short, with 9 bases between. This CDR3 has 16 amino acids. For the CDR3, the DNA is TGTGCCAGCAGCCAAACGGGGTTATCTGGGGCCAACGTCCTGACTTTC. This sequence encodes CASSQTGLSGANVLTF.

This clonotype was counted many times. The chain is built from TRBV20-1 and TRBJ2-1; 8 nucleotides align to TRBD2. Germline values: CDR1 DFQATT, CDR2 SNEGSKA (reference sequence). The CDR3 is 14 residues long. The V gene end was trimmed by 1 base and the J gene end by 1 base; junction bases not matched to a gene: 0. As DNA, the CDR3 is TGCAGTGCTAGAGGACTAGCGTCCTACAATGAGCAGTTCTTC. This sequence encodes CSARGLASYNEQFF.

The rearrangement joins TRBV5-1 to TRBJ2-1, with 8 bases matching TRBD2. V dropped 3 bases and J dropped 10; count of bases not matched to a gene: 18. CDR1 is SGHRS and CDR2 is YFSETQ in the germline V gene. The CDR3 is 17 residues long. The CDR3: CASSWFQGREGHVEQFF. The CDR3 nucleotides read TGCGCCAGCAGCTGGTTTCAGGGCCGGGAGGGCCACGTCGAGCAGTTCTTC.

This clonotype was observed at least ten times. CDR3 sequence: CASSLWNPGVSYNEQFF. CDR3 sequence (DNA): TGTGCCAGCAGCTTATGGAACCCAGGGGTTTCCTACAATGAGCAGTTCTTC. The chain couples TRBV7-2 to TRBJ2-1; a weak D match, TRBD1 (6 bases). The germline CDR1 and CDR2 sequences are SGHTA and FQGNSA. The CDR3 runs to 17 residues. The ends were cut back, 2 bases at V and 1 base at J, with 15 bases in the middle.